The 2 T cell receptor beta chains reported below all come from one sample, sequenced in a study of T cell responses to AZD1222 COVID-19 vaccine. Some clones are missing from TCRdb's copy, which holds only in-frame ones; the method was immunoSEQ multiplex PCR. The sample contains some 120,000 clones, about 90% of which appear only once. The sequencing here drew on peripheral blood, taken 28 days after the second AZD1222 dose. The receptors derive from an adult who received the AZD1222 COVID-19 vaccine.

The chain carries TRBV19 and TRBJ1-4; 9 bases map to TRBD1. This CDR3 has 15 residues. Trimming took 6 bases from V and 6 from J; bases not matched to a gene: 8. The V gene's germline CDR1 is LNHDA and CDR2 SQIVND (reference sequence). CDR3 nucleotide sequence: TGTGCCAGTAGCAAAACCGGGACAGGGTATGAAAAACTGTTTTTT. Amino acid sequence: CASSKTGTGYEKLFF. Looking up the rest from reference TRBV19 and TRBJ1-4 gives the full variable domain: DGGITQSPKYLFRKEGQNVTLSCEQNLNHDAMYWYRQDPGQGLRLIYYSQIVNDFQKGDIAEGYSVSREKKESFPLTVTSAQKNPTAFYLCASSKTGTGYEKLFFGSGTQLSVL.

The chain employs TRBV4-2 and TRBJ2-1; D is possibly TRBD2 (5 bases). In germline, CDR1 is LGHNA, CDR2 YNFKEQ. This CDR3 has 15 amino acids. V was shortened by 4 bases and J by 2 bases, with 12 bases between the two germline ends. CDR3 region: CASSLPLAAYNEQFF. In nucleotides, the CDR3 is TGTGCCAGCAGCCTACCGCTAGCAGCCTACAATGAGCAGTTCTTC.